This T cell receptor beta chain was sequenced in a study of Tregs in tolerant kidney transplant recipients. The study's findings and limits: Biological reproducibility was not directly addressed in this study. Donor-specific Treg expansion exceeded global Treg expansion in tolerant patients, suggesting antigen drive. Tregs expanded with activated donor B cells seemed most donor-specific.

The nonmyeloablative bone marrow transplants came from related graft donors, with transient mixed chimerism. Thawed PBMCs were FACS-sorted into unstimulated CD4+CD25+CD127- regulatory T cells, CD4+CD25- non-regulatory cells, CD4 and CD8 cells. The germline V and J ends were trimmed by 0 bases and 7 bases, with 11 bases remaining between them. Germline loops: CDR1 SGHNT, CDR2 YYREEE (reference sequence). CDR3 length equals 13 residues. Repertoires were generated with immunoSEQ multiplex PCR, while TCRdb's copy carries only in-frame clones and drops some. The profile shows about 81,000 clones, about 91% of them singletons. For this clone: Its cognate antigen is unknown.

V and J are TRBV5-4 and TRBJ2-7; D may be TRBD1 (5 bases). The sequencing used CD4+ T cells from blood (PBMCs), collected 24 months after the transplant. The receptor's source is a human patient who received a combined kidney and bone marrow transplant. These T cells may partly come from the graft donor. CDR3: CASSLGQGREQYF. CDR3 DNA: TGTGCCAGCAGCTTGGGCCAGGGTAGGGAGCAGTACTTC. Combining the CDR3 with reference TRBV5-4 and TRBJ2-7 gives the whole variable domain ETGVTQSPTHLIKTRGQQVTLRCSSQSGHNTVSWYQQALGQGPQFIFQYYREEENGRGNFPPRFSGLQFPNYSSELNVNALELDDSALYLCASSLGQGREQYFGPGTRLTVT.